Below, 24 T cell receptor beta chains from the same sample are listed, as sequenced in a study of cytomegalovirus exposure and HLA in healthy donors (dated by TCRdb to 2017 to 2019). The library relied on the immunoSEQ multiplex PCR assay. For the multiplex PCR, a mixture combining 60 forward primers for TCR Vbeta segments and 13 reverse primers for TCR Jbeta segments was used. TCRdb took over this immuneACCESS table, retaining in-frame rearrangements with V and J assigned. Such tables are incomplete; in checked studies, under half of the missing clones stem from an unresolved V gene, and the remainder is unexplained. This sample holds around 90,000 clones; 79% were observed only once. The top ten constitute 2.5% to 3.5% of the sample. Sequenced sample: PBMCs. The receptors derive from a male donor in good health and CMV-seropositive.

This chain uses TRBV5-4 with TRBJ2-2, with 10 bases matching TRBD2. CDR1 and CDR2 from the germline V gene are SGHNT and YYREEE (reference sequence). The CDR3 extends over 16 amino acids. With V trimmed by 1 base and J by 3 bases, 3 bases remained unmatched. CDR3 sequence reads: CASSLKAGGYTGELFF. The CDR3 region has the DNA TGTGCCAGCAGCTTGAAAGCGGGGGGGTACACCGGGGAGCTGTTTTTT.

In its sample, this clone was seen once. This rearrangement joins TRBV6-5 to TRBJ1-2; 7 bases align to TRBD1. The germline CDR1 and CDR2 sequences are MNHEY and SVGAGI. This CDR3 is 15 amino acids long. V gave up 6 bases and J gave up 3 bases; unmatched junction bases: 10. The chain's CDR3 is CASSSPGTVDYGYTF. The CDR3 nucleotides read TGTGCCAGCAGCTCCCCCGGGACAGTCGACTATGGCTACACCTTC.

The chain couples TRBV6-5 to TRBJ2-1; TRBD1 matches 7 bases. The CDR3 covers 14 residues. After removal of 3 bases from V and 6 bases from J, the junction contained 5 bases not matched to a gene. Germline CDR1 and CDR2: MNHEY and SVGAGI. The CDR3 spells CASSYLQGINEQFF. The CDR3 DNA reads as TGTGCCAGCAGTTATTTACAGGGGATCAATGAGCAGTTCTTC.

The chain's CDR3 is CASSVDRAYEQYF. CDR3 coding DNA: TGTGCCAGCAGTGTTGACAGGGCGTACGAGCAGTACTTC. The rearrangement joins TRBV6-4 to TRBJ2-7, with 7 bases matching TRBD1. The V and J ends lost 4 bases and 4 bases, in that order; junction bases with no gene match: 4. Per the germline V gene, CDR1 is MRHNA and CDR2 is SNTAGT. CDR3 size: 13 residues.

J is TRBJ2-1 and V is TRBV4-1, with TRBD2 as a possible D gene (5 bases). V lost 0 bases and J 3 bases, leaving 12 bases between the germline ends. The CDR3 is 16 amino acids. Germline CDR1 and CDR2: MGHRA and YSYEKL. The CDR3 reads CASSQEPSLNYNEQFF. In DNA, the CDR3 is TGCGCCAGCAGCCAAGAACCTAGCCTCAACTACAATGAGCAGTTCTTC.

V is TRBV5-4 and J is TRBJ1-3; possible D gene TRBD1, 5 bases. The CDR3 contains 15 residues. V lost 0 bases and J lost 2, with 9 bases in between. Germline CDR1 reads SGHNT; CDR2 reads YYREEE (reference sequence). Here the CDR3 DNA reads TGTGCCAGCAGCTTGGGCGGGGCCGCTGGAAACACCATATATTTT. Its protein product is CASSLGGAAGNTIYF.

The J gene is TRBJ1-2, the V gene TRBV11-2; TRBD1 agrees at 7 bases. J gave up 6 bases and V 5 bases, and 12 bases lay outside the gene matches. The CDR3 sequence is 15 residues long. CDR1 is SGHAT and CDR2 is FQNNGV in the germline V gene. In nucleotides, the CDR3 is TGTGCCAGCAGCCCCCTGAGGGGGCGGACGGATGGCTACACCTTC. It specifies CASSPLRGRTDGYTF.

This clone has a single count. The CDR3 sequence is CASSQDQGEEFRQPQHF. In DNA form, the CDR3 reads TGTGCCAGCAGCCAAGATCAGGGGGAGGAGTTCCGTCAGCCCCAGCATTTT. V usage is TRBV14 and J usage is TRBJ1-5; 7 bases are shared with TRBD1. J gave up 6 bases and V 0 bases, and 11 bases lay outside the gene matches. In germline, CDR1 is SGHDN, CDR2 FVKESK. The CDR3 runs 17 residues.

The chain carries TRBV4-1 and TRBJ2-1, with TRBD2 identical over 11 bases. From germline, CDR1 is MGHRA and CDR2 YSYEKL. This CDR3 contains 16 residues. V lost 0 bases, J lost 9 bases, and 7 bases stayed unmatched. The DNA for the CDR3 is TGCGCCAGCAGCCAAGATCTAGGGCTAGCGGGGGGTGAGCAGTTCTTC. Translating it yields CASSQDLGLAGGEQFF.

This chain links TRBV6-5 with TRBJ2-1, with 7 bases aligning to TRBD1. Per the germline V gene, CDR1 is MNHEY and CDR2 is SVGAGI. V shed 4 bases, J shed 7 bases, and the junction held 10 bases outside the gene matches. The CDR3 consists of 15 residues. The CDR3 spells CASSFDGTARNEQFF. In DNA, the CDR3 is TGTGCCAGCAGTTTCGACGGGACAGCCAGGAATGAGCAGTTCTTC.

The V call is TRBV4-3, the J call TRBJ2-3, with 11 bases identical to TRBD2. Germline V CDR1 and CDR2: LGHNA, YSLEER. The CDR3 is 17 residues long. The V segment lost 0 bases and the J segment 3 bases; nucleotides outside the gene matches: 5. CDR3 protein: CASSQDLAGGRTDTQYF. Here the CDR3 DNA reads TGCGCCAGCAGCCAAGACTTAGCGGGGGGGCGAACAGATACGCAGTATTTT.

The chain's CDR3 is CASTGGAGELFF. The CDR3 DNA reads as TGTGCCAGCACCGGAGGGGCCGGGGAGCTGTTTTTT. The chain uses TRBV7-9 and TRBJ2-2, with D possibly matching TRBD2 (6 bases). CDR3 size: 12 residues. Trimming pared 7 bases from V and 6 bases from J, leaving 9 bases between. In germline, CDR1 is SEHNR, CDR2 FQNEAQ (reference sequence).

This clone has just one count. V usage is TRBV15 and J usage is TRBJ1-5; D may be TRBD1 (5 bases). Germline lookup yields CDR1 LNHNV and CDR2 YYDKDF (reference sequence). The CDR3 covers 15 residues. Trimming took 2 bases from V and 8 from J, leaving 16 bases between them. CDR3 loop: CATSRLSGPLEPQHF. The CDR3, as DNA: TGTGCCACCAGCAGACTATCAGGGCCCCTTGAGCCCCAGCATTTT.

CDR3 in amino acids: CASNSNLGTLYGYTF. CDR3 bases: TGTGCCAGTAACTCAAATCTGGGCACGCTCTATGGCTACACCTTC. This sequence joins TRBV19 and TRBJ1-2; D is undetermined. Germline V lookup: CDR1 LNHDA, CDR2 SQIVND (reference sequence). V was pared by 7 bases and J by 4 bases, with 19 bases between. The length of the CDR3 is 15 residues.

The J gene is TRBJ2-5, the V gene TRBV7-2, with D hard to call. Trimming left V 4 bases short and J 4 bases short, with 10 bases between. The CDR3 has 13 amino acids. Per the germline V gene, CDR1 is SGHTA and CDR2 is FQGNSA. CDR3 loop: CASSSQTGETQYF. CDR3 nucleotides: TGTGCCAGCAGCTCCCAAACGGGAGAGACCCAGTACTTC.

J is TRBJ2-3 and V is TRBV6-5; 9 bases agree with TRBD2. Trimming cost V 1 base and J 5 bases; bases outside gene matches: 4. CDR1 is MNHEY and CDR2 is SVGAGI in the germline V gene. This CDR3 comprises 15 residues. The CDR3 loop is CASSYFSGGKDTQYF. DNA for the CDR3: TGTGCCAGCAGTTACTTTAGCGGGGGTAAAGATACGCAGTATTTT.

This chain connects TRBV14 to TRBJ2-3; TRBD2 agrees at 12 bases. Germline V CDR1 and CDR2: SGHDN, FVKESK. The CDR3 totals 16 residues. The J segment lost 0 bases and the V segment lost 6 bases, leaving 4 bases of the junction unmatched. CDR3 bases: TGTGCCAGCAGTCCCGGACTAGCGGGGAGCACAGATACGCAGTATTTT. Amino acid sequence: CASSPGLAGSTDTQYF.

This clone was seen a handful of times. The chain couples TRBV5-6 to TRBJ2-1; 10 bases are a match to TRBD1. The CDR3 length is 12 residues. Germline CDR1 is SGHDT and CDR2 is YYEEEE. The V and J ends lost 5 bases and 16 bases, in that order; junction bases with no gene match: 9. The CDR3: CASSWDRGNPFF. CDR3 DNA sequence: TGTGCCAGCAGTTGGGACAGGGGAAACCCTTTCTTC.

With respect to this clone: One end of the junction does not line up with germline, which may come from a read error. The chain is built from TRBV7-7 and TRBJ2-7; 9 bases are shared with TRBD1. CDR3 length: 14 residues. Per germline, CDR1 SSHAT and CDR2 FNYEAQ (reference sequence). CDR3 protein: CASSQGQGSYEQYF. The CDR3 DNA follows: TGTGCTAGCAGCCAGGGACAGGGCTCCTACGAGCAGTACTTC. The variable domain in full, completed from reference TRBV7-7 and TRBJ2-7, reads GAGVSQSPRYKVTKRGQDVTLRCDPISSHATLYWYQQALGQGPEFLTYFNYEAQPDKSGLPSDRFSAERPEGSISTLTIQRTEQRDSAMYRCASSQGQGSYEQYFGPGTRLTVT.

The sample holds a few counts of this clone. The chain has TRBV5-4 and TRBJ1-4, with TRBD1 matching over 7 bases. V gave up 3 bases and J gave up 3 bases; unmatched junction bases: 5. The CDR3 runs 15 residues. Germline V gene data show CDR1 as SGHNT and CDR2 as YYREEE (reference sequence). The CDR3 loop reads CASSSGQNPNEKLFF. The DNA for the CDR3 is TGTGCCAGCAGCTCGGGACAGAATCCTAATGAAAAACTGTTTTTT.

This rearrangement joins TRBV9 to TRBJ2-5; 9 nucleotides align to TRBD1. Germline loops: CDR1 SGDLS, CDR2 YYNGEE. V was pared by 4 bases and J by 3 bases, with 4 bases of the junction left unmatched. The CDR3 extends over 14 amino acids. CDR3 sequence reads: CASSLGQGKETQYF. CDR3 bases: TGTGCCAGCAGCTTGGGACAGGGTAAAGAGACCCAGTACTTC. The full variable domain, in which reference TRBV9 and TRBJ2-5 provide the parts outside the CDR3, is DSGVTQTPKHLITATGQRVTLRCSPRSGDLSVYWYQQSLDQGLQFLIQYYNGEERAKGNILERFSAQQFPDLHSELNLSSLELGDSALYFCASSLGQGKETQYFGPGTRLLVL.

This chain uses TRBV30 with TRBJ2-5; D is possibly TRBD2 (6 bases). The J call is in doubt because the DNA end fits TRBJ2-7 better. The CDR3 sequence is 15 residues long. Germline loops: CDR1 GTSNPN, CDR2 SVGIG (reference sequence). This chain's CDR3 is CAWSVLASFPTEQYF. The CDR3 DNA sequence: TGTGCCTGGAGTGTACTAGCTAGCTTCCCAACCGAGCAGTACTTC.

This clone is a singleton in its sample. The chain recombines TRBV30 with TRBJ2-3; tentative D call: TRBD2 (5 bases). V shed 2 bases and J shed 1 base, with 10 bases lying between them. This CDR3 spans 14 amino acids. Per the germline V gene, CDR1 is GTSNPN and CDR2 is SVGIG (reference sequence). The CDR3 DNA reads TGTGCCTGGAGTACGGGATGGGGCACAGATACGCAGTATTTT. Protein product: CAWSTGWGTDTQYF.

The genes are TRBV7-9 and TRBJ1-4; D possibly corresponds to TRBD1 (5 bases). From germline, CDR1 is SEHNR and CDR2 FQNEAQ (reference sequence). The V end was cut by 5 bases, the J end by 7 bases, with 20 bases between. The CDR3 length is 16 residues. DNA for the CDR3: TGTGCCAGCAGCCTCTACGGGGGGGAGGGAACTGAAAAACTGTTTTTT. This translates into CASSLYGGEGTEKLFF.